Listed below are T cell receptor beta chains from one sample, sequenced in a study of T-cell memory formation after mild COVID-19. TCRdb re-derived calls from the 5' RACE reads in MiXCR, one entry per CDR3 protein. The repertoire has about 240,000 distinct CDR3 sequences, approximately 9% of them found once; the top ten carry approximately 20%. The sequenced material came from PBMCs or a T cell subset sorted from them (not recorded which). These TCRs come from a man younger than 35 who had mild COVID-19 (a few samples of this study predate the infection). Cell type and time point are not known. CDR3s include the opening cysteine and the closing phenylalanine or tryptophan. A D gene is named only where the DNA matches it firmly. Size tells how often a clone was seen (once, few, many) or the class of an expanded clone, and some rows leave it out.

>TRBD1|TRBJ1-2|TRBV7-2|few
CASSLIGTGNGYTF
TGTGCCAGCAGCTTAATTGGGACAGGGAACGGCTACACCTTC
>.|TRBJ2-1|TRBV7-8|few
CASKRYRGRQDEQFF
TGTGCCAGCAAACGCTATCGGGGCCGGCAAGATGAGCAGTTCTTC
>.|TRBJ2-7|TRBV6-1|few
CASSEIRGYEQYF
TGTGCCAGCAGTGAGATCCGGGGCTACGAGCAGTACTTC
>TRBD1|TRBJ1-6|TRBV5-1|few
CASSYGDRPYPRGYSLHF
TGCGCCAGCAGCTACGGGGACAGACCATACCCCCGAGGCTATTCTCTCCACTTT
>TRBD2|TRBJ2-2|TRBV7-9|few
CASPGGSGELFF
TGTGCCAGCCCGGGAGGTTCCGGGGAGCTGTTTTTT
>.|TRBJ2-5|TRBV4-1|few
CASSQDKITAQYF
TGCGCCAGCAGCCAAGATAAGATAACGGCCCAGTACTTC
>.|TRBJ2-5|TRBV7-9|.
CASSEKGLHGQETQYF
TGTGCCAGCAGCGAAAAGGGACTCCACGGCCAGGAGACCCAGTACTTC
>.|TRBJ2-2|TRBV7-2|.
CASRRGRRSGTGELFF
TGTGCCAGCAGGAGAGGAAGAAGAAGCGGCACCGGGGAGCTGTTTTTT
>.|TRBJ2-3|TRBV12-3/TRBV12-4|few
CASSDQDPTSTDTQYF
TGTGCCAGCAGCGACCAGGATCCCACAAGTACAGATACGCAGTATTTT
>TRBD2|TRBJ2-1|TRBV11-2|.
CASSSRLAGGPQFF
TGTGCCAGCAGCTCGCGACTAGCGGGGGGGCCTCAGTTCTTC
>.|TRBJ1-6|TRBV20-1|.
CSVLSRDDAPLHF
TGCAGTGTACTGAGCCGGGACGATGCCCCCCTCCACTTT
>.|TRBJ2-6|TRBV5-1|many
CASSYLRGLGSGANVLTF
TGCGCCAGCAGCTACCTACGGGGGTTGGGCTCTGGGGCCAACGTCCTGACTTTC
>.|TRBJ2-3|TRBV9|many
CASSVVSRTDTQYF
TGTGCCAGCAGCGTAGTTTCCCGCACAGATACGCAGTATTTT
>.|TRBJ2-5|TRBV24-1|.
CATSGSDPQETQYF
TGTGCCACCAGTGGTTCAGACCCCCAAGAGACCCAGTACTTC
>TRBD1|TRBJ1-5|TRBV4-3|.
CASSPSVPGQWNQPQHF
TGCGCCAGCAGCCCTAGCGTCCCGGGACAGTGGAATCAGCCCCAGCATTTT
>TRBD2|TRBJ2-2|TRBV4-2|few
CASSQDNLAGPGELFF
TGTGCCAGCAGCCAAGATAACCTAGCGGGGCCCGGGGAGCTGTTTTTT
>.|TRBJ2-1|TRBV18|few
CASSPRAGTTENEQFF
TGTGCCAGCTCACCACGGGCAGGGACGACAGAGAATGAGCAGTTCTTC
>TRBD2|TRBJ2-3|TRBV27|many
CASSFRLATDTQYF
TGTGCCAGCAGTTTCCGACTAGCTACAGATACGCAGTATTTT
>TRBD1|TRBJ2-1|TRBV7-3|many
CASSLDRGPERFF
TGTGCCAGCAGCTTGGACAGGGGCCCGGAGCGGTTCTTC
>.|TRBJ2-3|TRBV7-9|many
CASSFSGDTDTQYF
TGTGCCAGCAGCTTTTCAGGGGACACAGATACGCAGTATTTT
>.|TRBJ2-7|TRBV12-3/TRBV12-4|few
CASSRGYYEQYF
TGTGCCAGCAGTAGGGGTTACTACGAGCAGTACTTC
>.|TRBJ1-1|TRBV13|few
CASSTPLGPARTEAFF
TGTGCCAGCAGCACCCCTTTGGGCCCCGCTCGTACTGAAGCTTTCTTT
>.|TRBJ2-1|TRBV7-2|few
CASSLNAANSQFF
TGTGCCAGCAGCTTAAATGCGGCCAATTCCCAGTTCTTC
>TRBD1|TRBJ2-7|TRBV4-2|few
CASSHLPGQGLGEQYF
TGTGCCAGCAGCCATCTACCGGGACAGGGGTTAGGCGAGCAGTACTTC
>.|TRBJ1-1|TRBV5-1|few
CASSAGEWGLHTEAFF
TGCGCCAGCAGCGCGGGGGAGTGGGGGCTGCACACTGAAGCTTTCTTT
>TRBD1|TRBJ2-1|TRBV20-1|few
CSLYRGLPYNEQFF
TGCAGCTTGTACAGGGGGCTCCCCTACAATGAGCAGTTCTTC
>TRBD2|TRBJ2-3|TRBV7-2|few
CASSSRTSGLTDTQYF
TGTGCCAGCAGCTCGAGGACTAGCGGACTCACAGATACGCAGTATTTT
>.|TRBJ2-1|TRBV7-9|many
CASIPKTGASYNEQFF
TGTGCCAGCATCCCGAAGACTGGGGCTTCCTACAATGAGCAGTTCTTC
>.|TRBJ2-2|TRBV9|.
CASSVEAGITGELFF
TGTGCCAGCAGCGTAGAGGCAGGGATCACCGGGGAGCTGTTTTTT
>TRBD2|TRBJ2-1|TRBV11-2|few
CASSLEATSGGDGEQFF
TGTGCCAGCAGCTTAGAGGCCACTAGCGGGGGGGATGGTGAGCAGTTCTTC
>.|TRBJ1-4|TRBV5-1|.
CASRDDPTNEKLFF
TGCGCCAGCAGGGACGATCCAACTAATGAAAAACTGTTTTTT
>.|TRBJ2-5|TRBV7-2|.
CASSTSGGGETQYF
TGTGCCAGCAGCACATCCGGGGGCGGGGAGACCCAGTACTTC
>.|TRBJ2-5|TRBV11-2|.
CASSFQRVGQETQYF
TGTGCCAGCAGCTTCCAACGGGTGGGCCAAGAGACCCAGTACTTC
>.|TRBJ2-3|TRBV11-2|few
CASSPRRQGGTDTQYF
TGTGCCAGCAGCCCCCGGCGGCAGGGGGGGACAGATACGCAGTATTTT
>TRBD1|TRBJ2-7|TRBV5-1|many
CASSLAAVSRGHYEQYF
TGCGCCAGCAGCTTGGCCGCCGTCAGCAGGGGGCATTACGAGCAGTACTTC
>TRBD2|TRBJ2-5|TRBV7-2|few
CASSPWSGGPLRGTQYF
TGTGCCAGCAGCCCTTGGAGCGGGGGGCCCCTTCGTGGGACCCAGTACTTC
>.|TRBJ2-7|TRBV7-6|.
CASSDWRYEQYF
TGTGCCAGCAGCGACTGGCGCTACGAGCAGTACTTC